The 14 T cell receptor beta chains presented below share a single source sample, sequenced in a study of blood T cell repertoires in COVID-19. The protocol was immunoSEQ multiplex PCR, while the TCRdb copy is restricted to in-frame clones and leaves out a portion. Of 150,000 to 200,000 clones detected, approximately 86% appear once; the ten largest clones hold roughly 2.4%. Sequencing was performed on peripheral blood. The receptors were gathered from a woman of 80 years or more with COVID-19, enrolled during active disease.

CDR3 sequence (DNA): TGTGCCAGCAGTCACTCCTACTCCAACTATGGCTACACCTTC. Amino acid sequence: CASSHSYSNYGYTF. V and J are TRBV28 and TRBJ1-2; D uncertain. The length of the CDR3 is 14 residues. Germline V gene data show CDR1 as MDHEN and CDR2 as SYDVKM. The germline V and J ends were trimmed by 5 bases and 2 bases, with 12 bases remaining between them.

The chain uses TRBV2 and TRBJ1-5; D remains unclear. The CDR3 contains 17 residues. Between the trimmed V and J ends, which lost 4 bases and 2 bases, there was a span of 18 bases. CDR1 is SNHLY and CDR2 is FYNNEI in the germline V gene. CDR3 region: CASSGRVIGRGNQPQHF. The CDR3 region has the DNA TGTGCCAGCAGTGGTAGAGTCATTGGGCGCGGCAATCAGCCCCAGCATTTT.

The chain employs TRBV15 and TRBJ2-5; TRBD1 is a possible D gene (5 bases). V was shortened by 5 bases and J by 1 base, with 11 bases between the two germline ends. There are 14 residues in the CDR3. CDR1 and CDR2 (germline): LNHNV, YYDKDF (reference sequence). CDR3 bases: TGTGCCACCAGCGCGTTGGGGCTCCAAGAGACCCAGTACTTC. This translates into CATSALGLQETQYF.

The chain uses TRBV29-1 and TRBJ2-7, with D tentatively TRBD1 (6 bases). Per germline, CDR1 SQVTM and CDR2 ANQGSEA. The CDR3 contains 12 residues. Trimming pared 7 bases from V and 1 base from J, leaving 11 bases between. DNA of the CDR3: TGCAGCGCCAGGGACATGTCCTACGAGCAGTACTTC. This encodes CSARDMSYEQYF.

The chain recombines TRBV3-1 (or the pseudogene TRBV3-2) with TRBJ1-4; D gene ambiguous. This CDR3 comprises 14 residues. Looked up from germline, CDR1 is LGHDT and CDR2 is YNNKEL (reference sequence). Trimming cost V 2 bases and J 5 bases, with 9 bases left between them. The CDR3 coding sequence is TGTGCCAGCAGCCAAAGTGACACGAATGAAAAACTGTTTTTT. Translating it yields CASSQSDTNEKLFF.

The chain joins TRBV11-3 to TRBJ2-1, with D perhaps TRBD2 (6 bases). The CDR3 consists of 15 residues. The germline V gene encodes CDR1 SGHNT and CDR2 YENEEA. With 4 bases removed from V and 7 bases from J, the gap between germline ends came to 17 bases. The CDR3 bases are TGTGCCAGCAGCTCGGAGGGCCGAGGGGATAATGAGCAGTTCTTC. It specifies CASSSEGRGDNEQFF.

This rearrangement joins TRBV28 to TRBJ2-7, with TRBD2 identical over 9 bases. In germline, CDR1 is MDHEN, CDR2 SYDVKM. V gave up 7 bases and J gave up 2 bases; unmatched junction bases: 3. The CDR3 runs to 13 residues. DNA of the CDR3: TGTGCCAGCACATCTAGCGGGACCTACGAGCAGTACTTC. Encoded protein: CASTSSGTYEQYF.

The chain carries TRBV9 and TRBJ1-5, with 7 bases matching TRBD1. CDR1 is SGDLS, CDR2 YYNGEE, per germline. The junction had 6 bases not matched to a gene; V was cut back by 3 bases and J by 3 bases. The CDR3 runs 15 residues. CDR3 in amino acids: CASSAGDRPNQPQHF. DNA for the CDR3: TGTGCCAGCAGCGCCGGGGACAGACCCAATCAGCCCCAGCATTTT.

The J gene is TRBJ2-7, the V gene TRBV6-5; TRBD2 matches 7 bases. The CDR3 loop spans 15 amino acids. CDR1 MNHEY and CDR2 SVGAGI come from the germline V gene. V shed 2 bases and J 2 bases; nucleotides not matched to a gene: 6. The CDR3: CASSYGRGGTYEQYF. CDR3 DNA sequence: TGTGCCAGCAGTTACGGGAGGGGAGGTACCTACGAGCAGTACTTC.

The chain joins TRBV6-5 to TRBJ1-5; TRBD1 agrees at 8 bases. CDR3 length: 14 residues. The germline gives CDR1 MNHEY, CDR2 SVGAGI. Germline trimming cut 6 bases from V and 5 bases from J; bases unmatched to any gene: 6. CDR3 sequence (DNA): TGTGCCAGCAGGGGGGCAGGGGGCGATCAGCCCCAGCATTTT. This gives the protein CASRGAGGDQPQHF.

The chain employs TRBV3-1 (or the pseudogene TRBV3-2) and TRBJ1-1, with unresolved D. This CDR3 is 14 amino acids long. CDR1 is LGHDT, CDR2 YNNKEL, per germline (reference sequence). V was clipped by 5 bases and J by 1 base, with 11 bases between them. In DNA form, the CDR3 reads TGTGCCAGCAGCGAGACGGGAGGGAACACTGAAGCTTTCTTT. It is translated as CASSETGGNTEAFF.

The chain joins TRBV9 to TRBJ1-5; maybe TRBD1 (6 bases). Trimming pared 0 bases from V and 2 bases from J, leaving 6 bases between. This CDR3 is built from 14 residues. The germline V gene encodes CDR1 SGDLS and CDR2 YYNGEE. DNA of the CDR3: TGTGCCAGCAGCGTAGGGACAGGCAATCAGCCCCAGCATTTT. It codes for CASSVGTGNQPQHF.

This chain uses TRBV2 with TRBJ2-1, with TRBD2 matching 10 bases. CDR3 length equals 16 residues. The junction had 6 bases not matched to a gene; V was cut back by 6 bases and J by 1 base. Germline-derived CDR1 and CDR2 are SNHLY and FYNNEI. CDR3 sequence: CASRQSAGGSYNEQFF. CDR3 coding DNA: TGTGCCAGCAGACAATCAGCGGGAGGGTCCTACAATGAGCAGTTCTTC.

The V and J genes are TRBV28 and TRBJ1-2; tentative D call: TRBD1 (6 bases). Trimming shortened V by 6 bases and J by 6 bases, and 17 bases separated the two germline ends. The CDR3 loop spans 14 amino acids. From germline, CDR1 is MDHEN and CDR2 SYDVKM. CDR3 sequence reads: CASSRGGGGNGYTF. The DNA of the CDR3 is TGTGCCAGCAGCCGAGGCGGCGGGGGCAATGGCTACACCTTC.